These T cell receptor beta chains were read from a single sample in a study of chemoradiotherapy in HPV16-positive cancers. Method: immunoSEQ multiplex PCR; TCRdb's copy keeps in-frame clones and lacks some. The data show a few thousand clones, with about 79% seen just once and less than 20% held by the top ten. The input for sequencing was tumor tissue, taken from a patient who underwent chemoradiotherapy. The receptors were gathered from a human donor with HPV-associated anogenital cancer. CDR3s include the opening cysteine and the closing phenylalanine or tryptophan. Each record gives: clone size, D gene, V gene, J gene, CDR3 DNA, CDR3 protein. A D gene is named only where the DNA matches it firmly. A clone size is listed for some rows: how often the clone was seen (once, few, many), or a class if it is expanded.

size: -
D: -
V: TRBV29-1
J: TRBJ2-5
DNA: TGCAGCGTTGAAGGGGGGGCCTCGGAGACCCAGTACTTC
CDR3: CSVEGGASETQYF

size: -
D: TRBD2
V: TRBV7-2
J: TRBJ2-1
DNA: TGTGCCAGCAGCTCGCAAGCGGGGGGGACTTACAATGAGCAGTTCTTC
CDR3: CASSSQAGGTYNEQFF

size: -
D: -
V: TRBV7-2
J: TRBJ1-3
DNA: TGTGCCAGCAGCTTAAGGACAGCTGGAAACACCATATATTTT
CDR3: CASSLRTAGNTIYF

size: once
D: -
V: TRBV5-1
J: TRBJ1-5
DNA: TGCGCCAGCAGCTGGGACGGTAATCAGCCCCAGCATTTT
CDR3: CASSWDGNQPQHF

size: large
D: TRBD1
V: TRBV4-2
J: TRBJ1-5
DNA: TGTGCCAGCAGCCAAGAAGGTCGGACAGGGCCCTACAATCAGCCCCAGCATTTT
CDR3: CASSQEGRTGPYNQPQHF

size: -
D: -
V: TRBV5-1
J: TRBJ2-1
DNA: TGCGCCAGCAGCCTGGGCCTCTCCTACAATGAGCAGTTCTTC
CDR3: CASSLGLSYNEQFF

size: -
D: -
V: TRBV20-1
J: TRBJ2-3
DNA: TGCAGTGCGGGGGACTCTACGCAGTATTTT
CDR3: CSAGDSTQYF

size: -
D: -
V: TRBV27
J: TRBJ2-5
DNA: TGTGCCAGCAGTTTATCGGGATCGACGACCCAGTACTTC
CDR3: CASSLSGSTTQYF

size: -
D: TRBD1
V: TRBV7-9
J: TRBJ1-1
DNA: TGTGCCAGCAGCAGGGGGACAGGGGCTGATACTGAAGCTTTCTTT
CDR3: CASSRGTGADTEAFF

size: -
D: -
V: TRBV28
J: TRBJ2-7
DNA: TGTGCCAGCAGTTACCGCGGCCGCTCCTACGAGCAGTACTTC
CDR3: CASSYRGRSYEQYF

size: -
D: -
V: TRBV11-2
J: TRBJ1-1
DNA: TGTGCCAGCAGCTTAGAACGGGACACTGAAGCTTTCTTT
CDR3: CASSLERDTEAFF

size: -
D: -
V: TRBV19
J: TRBJ2-7
DNA: TGTGCCAGTAGTATCGGAATAGGAGGGGAGGTCAACGAGCAGTACTTC
CDR3: CASSIGIGGEVNEQYF

size: once
D: TRBD2
V: TRBV7-3
J: TRBJ2-3
DNA: TGTGCCAGCAGCAGTAGCGGGGGGGAAGATACGCAGTATTTT
CDR3: CASSSSGGEDTQYF

size: few
D: -
V: TRBV4-1
J: TRBJ2-1
DNA: TGCGCCAGCAGCCTCGAGGGAAATGAGCAGTTCTTC
CDR3: CASSLEGNEQFF

size: -
D: TRBD1
V: TRBV27
J: TRBJ1-3
DNA: TGTGCCAGCAGTCCACGCGGGACAGGGCTCGGAAACACCATATATTTT
CDR3: CASSPRGTGLGNTIYF

size: -
D: TRBD1
V: TRBV27
J: TRBJ2-3
DNA: TGTGCCAGCAGTTTTCGGGACAGTTTCACAGATACGCAGTATTTT
CDR3: CASSFRDSFTDTQYF

size: -
D: -
V: TRBV7-2
J: TRBJ2-1
DNA: TGTGCCAGCAGCTTACCCCAACTCAATGAGCAGTTCTTC
CDR3: CASSLPQLNEQFF

size: large
D: -
V: TRBV5-5
J: TRBJ1-1
DNA: TGTGCCAGCAGGAGGGATTTGAACACTGAAGCTTTCTTT
CDR3: CASRRDLNTEAFF

size: few
D: -
V: TRBV9
J: TRBJ1-1
DNA: TGTGCCAGCAGCGTAGATGCCCACGACACTGAAGCTTTCTTT
CDR3: CASSVDAHDTEAFF

size: -
D: -
V: TRBV30
J: TRBJ1-2
DNA: TGTGCCTGGAGTGCGGAGGAAGGAGGCGGCTACACCTTC
CDR3: CAWSAEEGGGYTF

size: -
D: TRBD1
V: TRBV29-1
J: TRBJ1-2
DNA: TGCAGCGTCGGACAGGACTATGGCTACACCTTC
CDR3: CSVGQDYGYTF

size: once
D: -
V: TRBV30
J: TRBJ2-3
DNA: TGTGCCTGGGGTACGGGACCTTCGCAGTATTTT
CDR3: CAWGTGPSQYF

size: few
D: -
V: TRBV28
J: TRBJ2-1
DNA: TGTGCCAGCAGTCCTTTTAGCTCCTACAATGAGCAGTTCTTC
CDR3: CASSPFSSYNEQFF

size: -
D: TRBD2
V: TRBV7-2
J: TRBJ2-5
DNA: TGTGCCAGCAGCCTGTCGGGACTAGCGGGGCGAAAGACCCAGTACTTC
CDR3: CASSLSGLAGRKTQYF

size: -
D: -
V: TRBV10-3
J: TRBJ1-5
DNA: TGTGCCATCAGTGAGGTAAGGAATCAGCCCCAGCATTTT
CDR3: CAISEVRNQPQHF

size: -
D: -
V: TRBV14
J: TRBJ1-1
DNA: TGTGCCAGCAGCCAAGAAGTCGGGATAAACACTGAAGCTTTCTTT
CDR3: CASSQEVGINTEAFF

size: -
D: -
V: TRBV2
J: TRBJ2-3
DNA: TGTGCCAGCAGTGAATGGAGCCGCCCCCCGGGCGATACGCAGTATTTT
CDR3: CASSEWSRPPGDTQYF

size: few
D: -
V: TRBV13
J: TRBJ2-3
DNA: TGTGCCAGCAGCCCCCCTGCGGGCGGCGGACCAACAGATACGCAGTATTTT
CDR3: CASSPPAGGGPTDTQYF

size: -
D: -
V: TRBV21-1
J: TRBJ2-1
DNA: TGTGCCAGCAGGCGGTTACACCATTCCGACAATGAGCAGTTCTTC
CDR3: CASRRLHHSDNEQFF

size: few
D: -
V: TRBV6-5
J: TRBJ1-5
DNA: TGTGCCAGCACTCCGGGACGGAACAATCAGCCCCAGCATTTT
CDR3: CASTPGRNNQPQHF

size: -
D: TRBD2
V: TRBV28
J: TRBJ2-1
DNA: TGTGCCAGCAGTCACCAGGAGCGGGGGGGCTACAATGAGCAGTTCTTC
CDR3: CASSHQERGGYNEQFF

size: -
D: TRBD1
V: TRBV15
J: TRBJ2-4
DNA: TGTGCCACCAGCAGAGATGGACAGGGGGCCATATTAGGTGGGAACATTCAGTACTTC
CDR3: CATSRDGQGAILGGNIQYF

size: -
D: -
V: TRBV5-8
J: TRBJ1-6
DNA: TGTGCCAGCAGCTTTGGGAGCGGGGATTCACCCCTCCACTTT
CDR3: CASSFGSGDSPLHF

size: -
D: TRBD2
V: TRBV4-1
J: TRBJ2-5
DNA: TGCGCCAGCAGAGATACCGGACTAGGAGAAGAGACCCAGTACTTC
CDR3: CASRDTGLGEETQYF

size: -
D: TRBD1
V: TRBV7-3
J: TRBJ1-2
DNA: TGTGCCAGCAGCCCACTGAGACAGGGGCATGGCTACACCTTC
CDR3: CASSPLRQGHGYTF

size: -
D: -
V: TRBV2
J: TRBJ2-7
DNA: TGTGCCAGCAGCCCGGGGGCCTACGAGCAGTACTTC
CDR3: CASSPGAYEQYF

size: -
D: -
V: TRBV28
J: TRBJ1-2
DNA: TGTGCCAGCAGTTCACCCAGCCGGCTCTCGGGCTACACCTTC
CDR3: CASSSPSRLSGYTF

size: -
D: -
V: TRBV5-1
J: TRBJ2-7
DNA: TGCGCCAGCAGCTTGGACAGGGCCTACGAGCAGTACTTC
CDR3: CASSLDRAYEQYF

size: -
D: -
V: TRBV7-9
J: TRBJ1-1
DNA: TGTGCCAGCCGGCAGAACACTGAAGCTTTCTTT
CDR3: CASRQNTEAFF

size: -
D: -
V: TRBV28
J: TRBJ1-1
DNA: TGTGCCAGCAGCATATCGTGGACTGAAGCTTTCTTT
CDR3: CASSISWTEAFF

size: once
D: TRBD1
V: TRBV27
J: TRBJ1-1
DNA: TGTGCCAGCAGTTTAACAGGGGCCAACACTGAAGCTTTCTTT
CDR3: CASSLTGANTEAFF

size: -
D: TRBD2
V: TRBV10-3
J: TRBJ2-5
DNA: TGTGCCATCGGGGGGGGAGGAGAGACCCAGTACTTC
CDR3: CAIGGGGETQYF

size: -
D: -
V: TRBV2
J: TRBJ1-1
DNA: TGTGCCAGCATCAGTAAGAACACTGAAGCTTTCTTT
CDR3: CASISKNTEAFF

size: -
D: -
V: TRBV28
J: TRBJ1-5
DNA: TGTGCCAGCAGTCACCAAGGGGGTTTGAATCAGCCCCAGCATTTT
CDR3: CASSHQGGLNQPQHF

size: -
D: TRBD2
V: TRBV10-3
J: TRBJ2-5
DNA: TGTGCCATCAGCCCGACTAGCGGGGGGAGACAGACCCAGTACTTC
CDR3: CAISPTSGGRQTQYF

size: -
D: -
V: TRBV4-1
J: TRBJ2-7
DNA: TGCGCCAGCAGCCGAGACAGGTCCTACGAGCAGTACTTC
CDR3: CASSRDRSYEQYF

size: -
D: TRBD2
V: TRBV5-4
J: TRBJ2-1
DNA: TGTGCCAGCACCCGTGGGGGGGGACGAGGTTCGAATGAGCAGTTCTTC
CDR3: CASTRGGGRGSNEQFF

size: few
D: -
V: TRBV6-4
J: TRBJ2-2
DNA: TGTGCCAGCAGCGTTGACAGATTCGGTACCGGGGAGCTGTTTTTT
CDR3: CASSVDRFGTGELFF

size: -
D: -
V: TRBV7-2
J: TRBJ2-7
DNA: TGTGCCAGCAGCCTCGACAGTAATGGGTACGAGCAGTACTTC
CDR3: CASSLDSNGYEQYF

size: -
D: -
V: TRBV15
J: TRBJ2-5
DNA: TGTGCCACCAGCAGAGAGGAGGCAGGCGAAGAGACCCAGTACTTC
CDR3: CATSREEAGEETQYF

size: once
D: TRBD2
V: TRBV5-1
J: TRBJ2-2
DNA: TGCGCCAGCAGCTTGGAAGGCGGGGGGACCGGGGAGCTGTTTTTT
CDR3: CASSLEGGGTGELFF

size: -
D: TRBD2
V: TRBV6-1
J: TRBJ2-7
DNA: TGTGCCAGCAGGGGAGGGATAAGCTACGAGCAGTACTTC
CDR3: CASRGGISYEQYF

size: -
D: TRBD1
V: TRBV27
J: TRBJ2-7
DNA: TGTGCCAGCAGCCCGACAGGGGCGGGCGAGCAGTACTTC
CDR3: CASSPTGAGEQYF

size: -
D: -
V: TRBV7-8
J: TRBJ1-1
DNA: TGTGCCAGCAGCTTAACCAAGAACACTGAAGCTTTCTTT
CDR3: CASSLTKNTEAFF